Listed below are T cell receptor beta chains from one sample, sequenced in a study of T cell repertoires in cytomegalovirus infection. One entry per CDR3 protein results from TCRdb running MiXCR on the reads. The sample contains approximately 320,000 distinct CDR3 sequences, more than 9% of which appear only once. The sample taken for sequencing was PBMCs. Source of these receptors: a human donor in good health (CMV status not recorded). Some clones in this sample may be carry-over from other donors' samples. CDR3s leave out the opening cysteine and the closing phenylalanine or tryptophan.

len: 12; j_gene: TRBJ1-2; v_gene: TRBV2; CDR3aa: AIIRRGSDYGYT
len: 12; j_gene: TRBJ2-5; v_gene: TRBV12-3/TRBV12-4; CDR3aa: ASSPAGPQETQY
len: 13; j_gene: TRBJ2-3; v_gene: TRBV6-5; CDR3aa: ASRRRQGAGNTQY
len: 11; j_gene: TRBJ1-5; v_gene: TRBV10-3; CDR3aa: ATRDSPRQPQH
len: 13; j_gene: TRBJ1-1; v_gene: TRBV20-1; CDR3aa: SASRPKGGDTEAF
len: 11; j_gene: TRBJ2-3; v_gene: TRBV27; CDR3aa: ASQAGYTDTQY
len: 12; j_gene: TRBJ2-7; v_gene: TRBV7-8; CDR3aa: ASSLRGESYEQY
len: 18; j_gene: TRBJ1-6; v_gene: TRBV25-1; CDR3aa: ASRNPVDRGLSSYNSPLH
len: 13; j_gene: TRBJ2-3; v_gene: TRBV7-2; CDR3aa: ASSVVGGAGDTQY
len: 13; j_gene: TRBJ2-1; v_gene: TRBV7-3; CDR3aa: ASSLIQAGVHEQF
len: 9; j_gene: TRBJ2-4; v_gene: TRBV6-5; CDR3aa: ASSKGRMQY
len: 10; j_gene: TRBJ2-1; v_gene: TRBV10-3; CDR3aa: AISPTTSEQF
len: 10; j_gene: TRBJ2-7; v_gene: TRBV10-2; CDR3aa: ASLAGVNEQY
len: 17; j_gene: TRBJ1-1; v_gene: TRBV7-2; CDR3aa: ASSLGENYRRIRGTEAF
len: 10; j_gene: TRBJ1-1; v_gene: TRBV20-1; CDR3aa: SARIQGIEAF
len: 13; j_gene: TRBJ2-5; v_gene: TRBV28; CDR3aa: ASSSPERGWETQY
len: 15; j_gene: TRBJ1-2; v_gene: TRBV7-9; CDR3aa: ASSLAPPRVGSGGYT
len: 14; j_gene: TRBJ2-6; v_gene: TRBV6-2/TRBV6-3; CDR3aa: ASIRAFASGANVLT
len: 12; j_gene: TRBJ2-3; v_gene: TRBV25-1; CDR3aa: ASSEYPGADTQY
len: 14; j_gene: TRBJ2-3; v_gene: TRBV10-3; CDR3aa: AISADGRSSTDTQY
len: 12; j_gene: TRBJ1-1; v_gene: TRBV5-1; CDR3aa: ASSSATGNTEAF
len: 13; j_gene: TRBJ1-5; v_gene: TRBV6-5; CDR3aa: ASSYKGLSDQPQH
len: 13; j_gene: TRBJ1-5; v_gene: TRBV7-2; CDR3aa: ASSRTALSNQPQH
len: 14; j_gene: TRBJ2-7; v_gene: TRBV12-3/TRBV12-4; CDR3aa: ASSLSSGVPPYEQY
len: 14; j_gene: TRBJ1-5; v_gene: TRBV7-3; CDR3aa: ASSSPRAGWNQPQH
len: 10; j_gene: TRBJ1-3; v_gene: TRBV7-2; CDR3aa: ASSRTGNTIY
len: 13; j_gene: TRBJ2-7; v_gene: TRBV4-3; CDR3aa: ASSQERGPTYEQY
len: 11; j_gene: TRBJ1-1; v_gene: TRBV28; CDR3aa: ASSPPLVGRGG
len: 15; j_gene: TRBJ2-1; v_gene: TRBV7-2; CDR3aa: ASSYGAGGVSYNEQF
len: 14; j_gene: TRBJ2-2; v_gene: TRBV7-2; CDR3aa: ASSFVSGRVTGELF
len: 13; j_gene: TRBJ2-3; v_gene: TRBV11-2; CDR3aa: ASSLETGLADTQY
len: 12; j_gene: TRBJ2-5; v_gene: TRBV7-2; CDR3aa: ASSLGRQVETQY
len: 10; j_gene: TRBJ1-5; v_gene: TRBV7-9; CDR3aa: ASSSQAGAQH
len: 11; j_gene: TRBJ2-7; v_gene: TRBV20-1; CDR3aa: SAIGQGLYEQY
len: 13; j_gene: TRBJ1-5; v_gene: TRBV7-2; CDR3aa: ASSLTAGGNQPQH
len: 11; j_gene: TRBJ2-7; v_gene: TRBV7-2; CDR3aa: ASSGGSYYEQY
len: 13; j_gene: TRBJ1-4; v_gene: TRBV7-6; CDR3aa: ASSQGRGDNEKLF
len: 18; j_gene: TRBJ2-1; v_gene: TRBV6-2/TRBV6-3; CDR3aa: ASSNPGLAGVPSSYNEQF
len: 12; j_gene: TRBJ2-7; v_gene: TRBV7-9; CDR3aa: ASSLTAGLYEQY
len: 16; j_gene: TRBJ2-3; v_gene: TRBV11-2; CDR3aa: ASSWVAGGPVRSDTQY